The 3 T cell receptor beta chains listed next were all sequenced from one sample in a study of blood T cell repertoires in COVID-19. TCRdb's copy holds only in-frame clones and misses some; the assay was immunoSEQ multiplex PCR. The data contain around 260,000 clones, more than 75% of them singletons. Input material: peripheral blood. These receptors were obtained from a woman between 35 and 50 years old who had recovered from COVID-19.

The V and J genes are TRBV15 and TRBJ2-3, with 11 bases identical to TRBD2. This CDR3 spans 18 amino acids. Per germline, CDR1 LNHNV and CDR2 YYDKDF (reference sequence). J gave up 2 bases and V 2 bases, and 9 bases lay outside the gene matches. The DNA for the CDR3 is TGTGCCACCAGCAGATTCGGGACTAGCGGAACCTACACAGATACGCAGTATTTT. It is translated as CATSRFGTSGTYTDTQYF.

The chain links TRBV29-1 to TRBJ2-7; tentative D call: TRBD1 (6 bases). Per the germline V gene, CDR1 is SQVTM and CDR2 is ANQGSEA. The CDR3 covers 13 residues. Trimming took off 4 bases at V and 5 bases at J, with 15 bases between the two ends. The CDR3 reads CSVGGQGPDEQYF. The CDR3 coding sequence is TGCAGCGTTGGGGGGCAGGGTCCCGACGAGCAGTACTTC.

This chain connects TRBV5-6 to TRBJ1-2; 9 bases align to TRBD1. Trimming took 3 bases from V and 6 from J; bases not matched to a gene: 9. This CDR3 has 15 amino acids. Looked up from germline, CDR1 is SGHDT and CDR2 is YYEEEE. The CDR3 DNA reads as TGTGCCAGCAGCTGGCAGGACAGGGGAGACGATGGCTACACCTTC. This sequence encodes CASSWQDRGDDGYTF.